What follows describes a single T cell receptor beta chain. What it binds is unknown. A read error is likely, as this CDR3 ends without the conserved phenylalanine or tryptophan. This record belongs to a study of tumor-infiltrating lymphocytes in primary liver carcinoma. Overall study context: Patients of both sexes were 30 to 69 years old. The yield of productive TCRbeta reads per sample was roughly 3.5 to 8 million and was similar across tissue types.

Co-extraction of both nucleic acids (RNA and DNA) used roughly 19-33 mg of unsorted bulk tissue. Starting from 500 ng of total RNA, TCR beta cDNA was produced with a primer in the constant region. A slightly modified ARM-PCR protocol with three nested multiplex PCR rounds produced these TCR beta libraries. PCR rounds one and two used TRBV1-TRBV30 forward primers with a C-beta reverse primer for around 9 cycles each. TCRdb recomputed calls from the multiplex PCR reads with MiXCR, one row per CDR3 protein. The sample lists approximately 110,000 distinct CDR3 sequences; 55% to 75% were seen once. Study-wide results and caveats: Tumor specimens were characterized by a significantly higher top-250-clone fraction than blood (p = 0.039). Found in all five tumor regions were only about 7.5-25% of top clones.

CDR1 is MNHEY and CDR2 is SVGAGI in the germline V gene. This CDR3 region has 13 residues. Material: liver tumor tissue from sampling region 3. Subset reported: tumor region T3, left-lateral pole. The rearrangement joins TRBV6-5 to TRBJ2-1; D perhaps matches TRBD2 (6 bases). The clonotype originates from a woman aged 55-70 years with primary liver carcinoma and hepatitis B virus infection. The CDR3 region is CDSSYSMGGQQFL. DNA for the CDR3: TGTGACAGCAGTTACTCGATGGGGGGACAGCAGTTCCTC.